These 3 T cell receptor beta chains originate from one sample sequenced in a study of blood T cell repertoires in COVID-19. Libraries were prepared by immunoSEQ multiplex PCR; TCRdb keeps only in-frame clonotypes and omits some of them. Of about 320,000 clones in the sample, approximately 84% were seen once. The specimen sequenced was PBMCs or T cells enriched from blood (not recorded which). These receptors all come from a young woman who had recovered from COVID-19.

V is TRBV7-9 and J is TRBJ2-1; a possible D gene is TRBD1 (6 bases). Per germline, CDR1 SEHNR and CDR2 FQNEAQ (reference sequence). Trimming removed 1 base at V and 10 bases at J, with 11 bases between. CDR3 size: 13 residues. As DNA, the CDR3 is TGTGCCAGCAGCTTAGTGGGGGCTCAGGAGCAGTTCTTC. As protein: CASSLVGAQEQFF.

CDR3 region: CASSPGAGRVNTEAFF. Here the CDR3 DNA reads TGTGCCAGCAGCCCCGGTGCAGGGAGGGTGAACACTGAAGCTTTCTTT. The rearrangement uses TRBV5-5 and TRBJ1-1; possible D gene TRBD1, 5 bases. CDR1 is SGHKS, CDR2 YYEKEE, per germline (reference sequence). V lost 4 bases, J lost 0 bases, and 16 bases lay in between. The CDR3 is 16 residues long.

This clone has a single count. CDR3 nucleotide sequence: TGTGCCAGCAGCTTGGCCCCCAACTCTGGAAACACCATATATTTT. Translated: CASSLAPNSGNTIYF. The V gene is TRBV5-8, the J gene TRBJ1-3; D gene ambiguous. The V end lost 0 bases, the J end lost 0 bases, and 7 bases lay between the germline ends. Germline values: CDR1 SGHTS, CDR2 YDEGEE. The CDR3 has 15 residues.